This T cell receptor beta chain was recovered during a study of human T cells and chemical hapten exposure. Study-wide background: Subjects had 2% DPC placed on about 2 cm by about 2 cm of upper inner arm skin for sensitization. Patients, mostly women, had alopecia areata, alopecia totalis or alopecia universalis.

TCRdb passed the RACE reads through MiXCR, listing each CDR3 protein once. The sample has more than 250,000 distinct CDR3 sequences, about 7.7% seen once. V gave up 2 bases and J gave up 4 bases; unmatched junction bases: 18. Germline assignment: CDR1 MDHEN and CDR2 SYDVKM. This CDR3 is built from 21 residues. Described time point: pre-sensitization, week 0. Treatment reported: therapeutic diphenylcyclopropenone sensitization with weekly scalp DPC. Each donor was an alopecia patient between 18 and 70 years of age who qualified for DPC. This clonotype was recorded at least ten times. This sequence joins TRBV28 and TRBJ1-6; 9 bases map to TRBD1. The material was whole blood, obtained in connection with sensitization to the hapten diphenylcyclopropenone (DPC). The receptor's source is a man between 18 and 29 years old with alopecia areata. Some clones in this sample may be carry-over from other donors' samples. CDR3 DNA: TGTGCCAGCAGTTTACCCACCCGATTACAGGGGGCAGTCGGTTATAATTCACCCCTCCACTTT. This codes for CASSLPTRLQGAVGYNSPLHF.